The sequence of this T cell receptor (beta chain) was determined in a study of neurological immune-mediated disorders. Study observations and caveats: Private repertoires in all groups were suggested by the absence of shared CDR3 amino acid sequences among expanded clones across subjects.

5'RACE with 10-nucleotide random UMIs produced the cDNA. Using its own MiXCR run on the 5' RACE reads, TCRdb lists one record per CDR3 protein. The table has under 50,000 distinct CDR3 sequences, under 30% seen once. Many counts were recorded for this clonotype. Its antigen is currently unknown. Germline loops: CDR1 SGHDT, CDR2 YYEEEE. The CDR3 sequence is 11 residues long. The V and J ends lost 5 bases and 3 bases respectively, with 6 bases between them. The receptor was derived from a woman between 65 and 79 years old in good health. J is TRBJ2-7 and V is TRBV5-6; D uncertain. Sequencing was done on a sample of PBMCs. For the CDR3, the DNA is TGTGCCAGCAGTCGCTACTACGAGCAGTACTTC. It specifies CASSRYYEQYF. The complete variable domain, with remaining parts taken from reference TRBV5-6 and TRBJ2-7, reads DAGVTQSPTHLIKTRGQQVTLRCSPKSGHDTVSWYQQALGQGPQFIFQYYEEEERQRGNFPDRFSGHQFPNYSSELNVNALLLGDSALYLCASSRYYEQYFGPGTRLTVT.